Presented here are 20 T cell receptor beta chains from one specimen sequenced in a study of neoadjuvant anti-PD-1 for oral cavity cancer. Time point specified: after neoadjuvant nivolumab, at surgical resection. Profiled with immunoSEQ multiplex PCR; TCRdb holds only in-frame clones, not every one. The sample lists about 15,000 clones, around 36% occurring once. The sample here was tumor tissue, taken after nivolumab (anti-PD-1) treatment. The receptor set was obtained from a person aged 40 to 85 with oral cavity squamous cell carcinoma.

The V and J genes are TRBV25-1 and TRBJ2-7, with D perhaps matching TRBD1 (6 bases). The germline V gene has CDR1 MGHDK and CDR2 SYGVNS. V lost 6 bases and J lost 1, with 10 bases in between. The CDR3 loop spans 13 amino acids. The CDR3 region has the DNA TGTGCCAGCAGGGCAGGGGCATCCTACGAGCAGTACTTC. Protein sequence: CASRAGASYEQYF.

V is TRBV11-3 and J is TRBJ1-1; no clear D. This CDR3 is 13 amino acids long. Trimming cost V 5 bases and J 3 bases, with 10 bases left between them. Germline loops: CDR1 SGHNT, CDR2 YENEEA. CDR3 nucleotides: TGTGCCAGCAGCACCCGCCGTGACACTGAAGCTTTCTTT. Translating it yields CASSTRRDTEAFF.

The chain couples TRBV4-3 to TRBJ1-2; D unclear. V was trimmed by 0 bases and J by 4 bases, leaving 12 bases between them. Per germline, CDR1 LGHNA and CDR2 YSLEER. The CDR3 extends over 15 amino acids. The DNA of the CDR3 is TGCGCCAGCAGCCAAGATGAACGGTTTGGCTATGGCTACACCTTC. This sequence encodes CASSQDERFGYGYTF.

The chain is built from TRBV13 and TRBJ1-3, with D unresolved. The CDR3 sequence is 15 residues long. CDR1 and CDR2 (germline): PRHDT, FYEKMQ (reference sequence). With 0 bases removed from V and 0 bases from J, the gap between germline ends came to 6 bases. CDR3 amino acids: CASSLGSISGNTIYF. Here the CDR3 DNA reads TGTGCCAGCAGCTTAGGCTCTATCTCTGGAAACACCATATATTTT.

The J gene is TRBJ1-4, the V gene TRBV19, with D tentatively TRBD1 (5 bases). The CDR3 is 14 residues long. Trimming took 5 bases from V and 6 from J, leaving 13 bases between them. Germline V CDR1 and CDR2: LNHDA, SQIVND (reference sequence). The CDR3 DNA is TGTGCCAGTAGTGGGGGGATTAACCATGAAAAACTGTTTTTT. Protein sequence: CASSGGINHEKLFF.

By share, this clone ranks as medium-sized. The chain couples TRBV30 to TRBJ2-3, with TRBD2 matching 10 bases. CDR1 and CDR2 (germline): GTSNPN, SVGIG (reference sequence). The CDR3 sequence is 18 residues long. Trimming removed 1 base from V and 2 bases from J; junction bases left unmatched: 12. The CDR3 bases are TGTGCCTGGAGTGCGGGGCTAGCGGGGGCCTCTCCCACAGATACGCAGTATTTT. This encodes CAWSAGLAGASPTDTQYF.

The J gene is TRBJ2-3, the V gene TRBV7-6; TRBD2 matches at 9 bases. This CDR3 is built from 16 residues. Looked up from germline, CDR1 is SGHVS and CDR2 is FNYEAQ. The junction had 4 bases not matched to a gene; V was cut back by 0 bases and J by 3 bases. Here the CDR3 DNA reads TGTGCCAGCAGCTTAGCGACGAGCGGGGGGACAGATACGCAGTATTTT. Translating it yields CASSLATSGGTDTQYF.

This chain links TRBV4-1 with TRBJ1-2; 12 positions agree with TRBD1. The V segment lost 4 bases and the J segment 4 bases; nucleotides outside the gene matches: 7. The germline gives CDR1 MGHRA, CDR2 YSYEKL. This CDR3 has 16 amino acids. The CDR3 is CASSPSGTGGGYGYTF. CDR3 nucleotide sequence: TGCGCCAGCAGCCCCTCCGGGACAGGGGGCGGCTATGGCTACACCTTC.

This clone has only a few counts. The J gene is TRBJ2-5, the V gene TRBV11-2, with 9 bases that match TRBD2. The CDR3 loop spans 16 amino acids. The V segment lost 1 base and the J segment 2 bases; nucleotides outside the gene matches: 5. Per the germline V gene, CDR1 is SGHAT and CDR2 is FQNNGV. CDR3 amino acids: CASSLGSGSLQETQYF. Written as DNA, the CDR3 is TGTGCCAGCAGCTTAGGTAGCGGGAGCCTTCAAGAGACCCAGTACTTC.

The chain carries TRBV7-9 and TRBJ1-2; the D is unclear. The germline V gene has CDR1 SEHNR and CDR2 FQNEAQ (reference sequence). V gave up 0 bases and J gave up 8 bases, with 10 bases separating them. CDR3 length: 13 amino acids. This CDR3 reads CASSLALGGGYTF. The CDR3 DNA follows: TGTGCCAGCAGCTTAGCCTTGGGAGGCGGCTACACCTTC.

This clone was observed a handful of times. The chain links TRBV2 to TRBJ2-1, with unresolved D. The CDR3 sequence is 11 residues long. Trimming took off 7 bases at V and 10 bases at J, with 11 bases between the two ends. In germline, CDR1 is SNHLY, CDR2 FYNNEI. The CDR3 coding sequence is TGTGCCAGCACTCTAGTTCGCGAGCAGTTCTTC. This codes for CASTLVREQFF.

This clone was seen more than once but under ten times. The rearrangement uses TRBV28 and TRBJ2-6, with 7 bases fitting TRBD2. The CDR3 is made up of 15 amino acids. Germline values: CDR1 MDHEN, CDR2 SYDVKM. V trimming: 10 bases; J trimming: 2 bases; junction bases outside the gene matches: 8. The DNA for the CDR3 is TGTGCCACCCACGAGGCGGGGGCTGGGGCCAACGTCCTGACTTTC. As protein: CATHEAGAGANVLTF.

This chain connects TRBV5-5 to TRBJ1-1; 8 bases fit TRBD1. Losses at the gene ends were 0 bases for V and 6 bases for J; bases not matched to a gene: 4. The CDR3 consists of 14 residues. Germline values: CDR1 SGHKS, CDR2 YYEKEE (reference sequence). CDR3 amino acids: CASSLGRGRAEAFF. Written as DNA, the CDR3 is TGTGCCAGCAGCTTGGGCAGGGGGCGCGCTGAAGCTTTCTTT.

The V and J genes are TRBV7-2 and TRBJ2-3; TRBD2 aligns across 8 bases. The length of the CDR3 is 16 residues. Losses at the gene ends were 2 bases for V and 5 bases for J; bases not matched to a gene: 9. The germline CDR1 and CDR2 sequences are SGHTA and FQGNSA. CDR3 residues: CASSLNRGGVKDTQYF. The DNA for the CDR3 is TGTGCCAGCAGCTTAAACCGGGGGGGTGTTAAAGATACGCAGTATTTT.

This clone counts as medium-sized. This sample includes further DNA sequences coding for the same CDR3. The chain recombines TRBV19 with TRBJ1-5; D not certain. Germline lookup yields CDR1 LNHDA and CDR2 SQIVND (reference sequence). V was clipped by 3 bases and J by 4 bases, with 4 bases between them. The length of the CDR3 is 12 residues. The CDR3 nucleotides are TGTGCCAGTAGTATCGCGAATCAGCCCCAGCATTTT. It yields the protein CASSIANQPQHF. Combining the CDR3 with reference TRBV19 and TRBJ1-5 gives the whole variable domain DGGITQSPKYLFRKEGQNVTLSCEQNLNHDAMYWYRQDPGQGLRLIYYSQIVNDFQKGDIAEGYSVSREKKESFPLTVTSAQKNPTAFYLCASSIANQPQHFGDGTRLSIL.

The rearrangement uses TRBV2 and TRBJ1-1; possibly TRBD1 for D (6 bases). The germline CDR1 and CDR2 sequences are SNHLY and FYNNEI. The CDR3 is made up of 16 amino acids. V was clipped by 5 bases and J by 4 bases, with 20 bases between them. CDR3 loop: CASSLLGGGGGTEAFF. CDR3 nucleotide sequence: TGTGCCAGCAGTCTCCTGGGGGGGGGCGGTGGCACTGAAGCTTTCTTT.

This clone has only one observation. The V gene is TRBV5-1, the J gene TRBJ2-3; 13 nucleotides line up with TRBD2. The CDR3 contains 17 residues. Germline CDR1 is SGHRS and CDR2 is YFSETQ. V lost 0 bases, J lost 2 bases, and 3 bases stayed unmatched. In DNA, the CDR3 is TGCGCCAGCAGCTTGGGGACTAGCGGGGGACTCACAGATACGCAGTATTTT. Translated: CASSLGTSGGLTDTQYF. The full variable domain, in which reference TRBV5-1 and TRBJ2-3 provide the parts outside the CDR3, is KAGVTQTPRYLIKTRGQQVTLSCSPISGHRSVSWYQQTPGQGLQFLFEYFSETQRNKGNFPGRFSGRQFSNSRSEMNVSTLELGDSALYLCASSLGTSGGLTDTQYFGPGTRLTVL.

The rearrangement links TRBV9 to TRBJ2-1; TRBD1 aligns across 9 bases. Germline V CDR1 and CDR2: SGDLS, YYNGEE. The junction had 4 bases not matched to a gene; V was cut back by 0 bases and J by 6 bases. CDR3 length equals 15 residues. This chain's CDR3 is CASSVVGTGSNEQFF. As DNA, the CDR3 is TGTGCCAGCAGCGTAGTAGGGACAGGGTCCAATGAGCAGTTCTTC.

This clone was counted between two and nine times. The V call is TRBV19, the J call TRBJ2-2; no clear D gene. This CDR3 region has 14 residues. The V gene lost 4 bases and the J gene lost 4 bases, with 10 bases spanning the gap. Germline CDR1 is LNHDA and CDR2 is SQIVND (reference sequence). In DNA, the CDR3 is TGTGCCAGTAGTACCCCCTCGGGCACCGGGGAGCTGTTTTTT. As protein: CASSTPSGTGELFF.

This clone was seen only once. The chain uses TRBV6-1 and TRBJ1-1; 8 positions match TRBD1. The CDR3 totals 17 residues. V lost 4 bases, J lost 4 bases, and 14 bases stayed unmatched. Germline CDR1 and CDR2: MNHNS and SASEGT. For the CDR3, the DNA is TGTGCCAGCAGTGGGACAGGGATTTATTTATGGGTCACTGAAGCTTTCTTT. Amino acid sequence: CASSGTGIYLWVTEAFF.